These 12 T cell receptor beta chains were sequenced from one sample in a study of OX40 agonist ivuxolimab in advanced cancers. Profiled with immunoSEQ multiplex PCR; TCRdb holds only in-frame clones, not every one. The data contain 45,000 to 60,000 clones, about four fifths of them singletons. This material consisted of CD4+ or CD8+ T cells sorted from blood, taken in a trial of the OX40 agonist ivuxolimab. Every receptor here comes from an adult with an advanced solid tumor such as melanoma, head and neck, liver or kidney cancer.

CDR3 sequence (DNA): TGTGCCAGCAGTTTTAACGTTGTCCCGAGCTACAATGAGCAGTTCTTC. Its protein product is CASSFNVVPSYNEQFF. This chain connects TRBV27 to TRBJ2-1, with unresolved D. Germline V gene sequence: CDR1 MNHEY, CDR2 SMNVEV (reference sequence). The V gene lost 3 bases and the J gene lost 3 bases, with 15 bases spanning the gap. CDR3 length: 16 residues.

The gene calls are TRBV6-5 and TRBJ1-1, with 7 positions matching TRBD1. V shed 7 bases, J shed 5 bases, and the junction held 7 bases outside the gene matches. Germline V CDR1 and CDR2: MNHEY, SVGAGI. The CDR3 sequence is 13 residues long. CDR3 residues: CASTRQGGTEAFF. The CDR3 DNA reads TGTGCCAGCACCCGACAGGGAGGAACTGAAGCTTTCTTT.

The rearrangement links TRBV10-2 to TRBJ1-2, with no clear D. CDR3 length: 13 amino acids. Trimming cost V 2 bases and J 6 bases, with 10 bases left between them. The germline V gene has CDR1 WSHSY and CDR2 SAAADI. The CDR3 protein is CASSEGRVNGYTF. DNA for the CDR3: TGCGCCAGCAGTGAGGGACGAGTAAATGGCTACACCTTC.

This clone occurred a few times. CDR3 nucleotides: TGTGCCAGCTCACCACCGGGGTCAGGACAGGGCGTAGGCACTGAAGCTTTCTTT. This gives the protein CASSPPGSGQGVGTEAFF. This chain connects TRBV18 to TRBJ1-1, with 8 bases lining up with TRBD1. The CDR3 totals 18 residues. J lost 4 bases, V lost 0 bases, and 13 bases had no gene match. CDR1 and CDR2 from the germline V gene are KGHSH and LQKENI.

CDR3 sequence: CASSLVYSSSGNTIYF. The CDR3, as DNA: TGTGCCAGCAGCTTAGTGTACTCATCCTCTGGAAACACCATATATTTT. The V gene is TRBV11-2, the J gene TRBJ1-3, with D unresolved. The CDR3 has 16 residues. Germline-derived CDR1 and CDR2 are SGHAT and FQNNGV. V was clipped by 1 base and J by 0 bases, with 10 bases between them.

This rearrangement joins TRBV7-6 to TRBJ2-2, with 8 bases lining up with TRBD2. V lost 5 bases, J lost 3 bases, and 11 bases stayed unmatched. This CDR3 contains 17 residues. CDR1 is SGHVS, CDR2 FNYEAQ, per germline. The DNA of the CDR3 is TGTGCCAGCAGCCAAGGACTAGCCCCCCCTTACACCGGGGAGCTGTTTTTT. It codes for CASSQGLAPPYTGELFF.

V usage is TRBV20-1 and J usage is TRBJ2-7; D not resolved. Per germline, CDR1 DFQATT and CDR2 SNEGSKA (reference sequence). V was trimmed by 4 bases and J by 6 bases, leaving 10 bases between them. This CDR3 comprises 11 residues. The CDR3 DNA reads TGCAGTGCTATCGCCATCAGCGAGCAGTACTTC. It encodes CSAIAISEQYF.

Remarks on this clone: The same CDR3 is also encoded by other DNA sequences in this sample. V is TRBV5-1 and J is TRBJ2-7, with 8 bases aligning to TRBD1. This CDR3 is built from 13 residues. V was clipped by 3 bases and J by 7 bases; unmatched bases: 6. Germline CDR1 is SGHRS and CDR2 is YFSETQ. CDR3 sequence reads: CASSSTGDREQYF. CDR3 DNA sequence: TGCGCCAGCAGCTCGACAGGGGATAGGGAGCAGTACTTC. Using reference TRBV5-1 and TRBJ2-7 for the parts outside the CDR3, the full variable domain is KAGVTQTPRYLIKTRGQQVTLSCSPISGHRSVSWYQQTPGQGLQFLFEYFSETQRNKGNFPGRFSGRQFSNSRSEMNVSTLELGDSALYLCASSSTGDREQYFGPGTRLTVT.

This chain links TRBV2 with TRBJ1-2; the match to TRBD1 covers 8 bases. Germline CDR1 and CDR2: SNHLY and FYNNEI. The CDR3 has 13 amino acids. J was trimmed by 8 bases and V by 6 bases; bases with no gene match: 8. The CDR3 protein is CASRVQGAGGYTF. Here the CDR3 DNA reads TGTGCCAGCAGGGTTCAGGGGGCAGGGGGCTACACCTTC.

The CDR3 loop is CAISGLAGDTQYF. The DNA for the CDR3 is TGTGCCATCAGTGGACTAGCCGGAGATACGCAGTATTTT. The chain employs TRBV10-3 and TRBJ2-3; 7 nucleotides agree with TRBD2. The length of the CDR3 is 13 residues. CDR1 is ENHRY, CDR2 SYGVKD, per germline. The junction had 3 bases not matched to a gene; V was cut back by 4 bases and J by 5 bases.

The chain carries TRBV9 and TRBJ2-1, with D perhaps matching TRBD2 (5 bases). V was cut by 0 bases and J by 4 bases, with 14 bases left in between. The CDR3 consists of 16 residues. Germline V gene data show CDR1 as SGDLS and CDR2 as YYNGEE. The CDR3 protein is CASSVDAGNGYNEQFF. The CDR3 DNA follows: TGTGCCAGCAGCGTAGACGCGGGCAACGGATACAATGAGCAGTTCTTC. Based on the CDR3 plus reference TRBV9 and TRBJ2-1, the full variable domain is DSGVTQTPKHLITATGQRVTLRCSPRSGDLSVYWYQQSLDQGLQFLIQYYNGEERAKGNILERFSAQQFPDLHSELNLSSLELGDSALYFCASSVDAGNGYNEQFFGPGTRLTVL.

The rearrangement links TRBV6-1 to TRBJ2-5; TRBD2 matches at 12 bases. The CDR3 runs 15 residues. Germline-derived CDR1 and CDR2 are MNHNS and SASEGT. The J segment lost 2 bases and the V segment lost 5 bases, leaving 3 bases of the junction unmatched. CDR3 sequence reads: CASSRLAGVQETQYF. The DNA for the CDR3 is TGTGCCAGCAGTCGACTAGCGGGGGTACAAGAGACCCAGTACTTC.